The 8 T cell receptor beta chains reported below all come from one sample, sequenced in a study of blood T cell repertoires in COVID-19. The repertoire was sequenced with immunoSEQ multiplex PCR; TCRdb's copy has only in-frame clones and lacks some. In the table there are about 26,000 clones, around 90% of which are singletons. The sequencing sample was made of peripheral blood. The receptors were sampled from a human donor in a cohort sampled during active COVID-19.

This clone was counted a few times. V gene TRBV7-9 combines with J gene TRBJ2-7; TRBD1 matches 8 bases. Germline V CDR1 and CDR2: SEHNR, FQNEAQ (reference sequence). The CDR3 length is 12 residues. With 5 bases clipped from V and 7 bases from J, the junction kept 4 bases outside the gene matches. As DNA, the CDR3 is TGTGCCAGCAGCCCGACAGGGGATGAGCAGTACTTC. This sequence encodes CASSPTGDEQYF.

The chain combines TRBV6-1 with TRBJ2-3; TRBD1 agrees at 9 bases. Germline values: CDR1 MNHNS, CDR2 SASEGT. V dropped 3 bases and J dropped 4; count of bases not matched to a gene: 5. The length of the CDR3 is 15 residues. The CDR3 DNA sequence: TGTGCCAGCAGTGACCGGGACAGGGCTTCAGATACGCAGTATTTT. Translation: CASSDRDRASDTQYF.

The CDR3 coding sequence is TGTGCCAGCAGCCTCCAGACAGGGTTGAGCCCCCTTGGCTACACCTTC. Amino acids: CASSLQTGLSPLGYTF. The genes are TRBV7-2 and TRBJ1-2, with 7 bases that match TRBD1. The V and J ends lost 5 bases and 7 bases, in that order; junction bases with no gene match: 16. The CDR3 is 16 residues long. Germline V gene lookup returns CDR1 SGHTA and CDR2 FQGNSA.

In its sample, this clone was seen once. CDR3 loop: CASTRTENTGELFF. The CDR3 DNA reads TGCGCCTCGACAAGGACAGAGAACACCGGGGAGCTGTTTTTT. V gene TRBV5-1 combines with J gene TRBJ2-2, with D possibly matching TRBD1 (6 bases). CDR1 SGHRS and CDR2 YFSETQ come from the germline V gene. V was shortened by 10 bases and J by 1 base, with 14 bases between the two germline ends. This CDR3 has 14 amino acids.

The rearrangement joins TRBV19 to TRBJ1-5; no clear D. Germline V gives CDR1 LNHDA, CDR2 SQIVND (reference sequence). This CDR3 has 15 amino acids. V lost 7 bases, J lost 2 bases, and 15 bases lay in between. As DNA, the CDR3 is TGTGCCAGTACCTATTCCCCTGAGGGCAATCAGCCCCAGCATTTT. Translating it yields CASTYSPEGNQPQHF.

A single count supports this clone. The gene calls are TRBV20-1 and TRBJ2-2; 8 positions match TRBD2. Germline trimming cut 3 bases from V and 4 bases from J; bases unmatched to any gene: 4. From germline, CDR1 is DFQATT and CDR2 SNEGSKA (reference sequence). The CDR3 runs to 14 residues. CDR3 in amino acids: CSASSLAGTGELFF. CDR3 nucleotide sequence: TGCAGTGCTAGTAGTCTAGCGGGCACCGGGGAGCTGTTTTTT.

The chain links TRBV28 to TRBJ2-2, with a weak D call TRBD2 (6 bases). The CDR3 consists of 15 residues. V lost 7 bases and J 1 base, leaving 13 bases between the germline ends. Germline CDR1 MDHEN, CDR2 SYDVKM. The CDR3 loop reads CASTAAGGNTGELFF. DNA for the CDR3: TGTGCCAGCACCGCAGCGGGCGGGAACACCGGGGAGCTGTTTTTT. The full variable domain, rest sourced from reference TRBV28 and TRBJ2-2, is DVKVTQSSRYLVKRTGEKVFLECVQDMDHENMFWYRQDPGLGLRLIYFSYDVKMKEKGDIPEGYSVSREKKERFSLILESASTNQTSMYLCASTAAGGNTGELFFGEGSRLTVL.

This clone was counted once. The chain is built from TRBV19 and TRBJ2-2; TRBD1 is a possible D gene (5 bases). The germline gives CDR1 LNHDA, CDR2 SQIVND (reference sequence). This CDR3 comprises 12 residues. Between the trimmed V and J ends, which lost 9 bases and 4 bases, there was a span of 9 bases. CDR3 nucleotides: TGTGCCAGCAGGGTAGGCACCGGGGAGCTGTTTTTT. Its translation: CASRVGTGELFF.